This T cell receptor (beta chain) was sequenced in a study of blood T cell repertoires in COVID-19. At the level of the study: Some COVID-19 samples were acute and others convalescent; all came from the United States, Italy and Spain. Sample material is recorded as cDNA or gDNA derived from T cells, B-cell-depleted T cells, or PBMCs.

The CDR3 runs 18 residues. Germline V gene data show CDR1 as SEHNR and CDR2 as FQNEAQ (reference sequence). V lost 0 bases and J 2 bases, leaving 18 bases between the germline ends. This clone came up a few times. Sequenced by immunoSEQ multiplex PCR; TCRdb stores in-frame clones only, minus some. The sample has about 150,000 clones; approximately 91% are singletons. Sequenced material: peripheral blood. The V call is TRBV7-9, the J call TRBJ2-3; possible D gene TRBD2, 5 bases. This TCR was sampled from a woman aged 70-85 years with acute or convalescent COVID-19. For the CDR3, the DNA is TGTGCCAGCAGCTTAGCGCTAGGGAGTACCCTCTACACAGATACGCAGTATTTT. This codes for CASSLALGSTLYTDTQYF.